This TCR beta chain derives from a study of identical twins. TCRdb re-derived calls from the 5' RACE reads in MiXCR, one entry per CDR3 protein. The sample contains 150,000 or so distinct CDR3 sequences, roughly 3.3% of which appear only once. This clonotype has a count of ten or more. The CDR3 is made up of 13 amino acids. Germline V gives CDR1 SGHNT, CDR2 YYREEE (reference sequence). V was shortened by 0 bases and J by 5 bases, with 9 bases between the two germline ends. The sequence came from a man aged 18 to 30 in good health. Input material: memory T cells sorted from blood. The chain recombines TRBV5-4 with TRBJ2-7, with no clear D. CDR3 sequence: CASSLGQRNEQYV. Here the CDR3 DNA reads TGTGCCAGCAGCTTGGGTCAGAGGAACGAGCAGTACGTC.